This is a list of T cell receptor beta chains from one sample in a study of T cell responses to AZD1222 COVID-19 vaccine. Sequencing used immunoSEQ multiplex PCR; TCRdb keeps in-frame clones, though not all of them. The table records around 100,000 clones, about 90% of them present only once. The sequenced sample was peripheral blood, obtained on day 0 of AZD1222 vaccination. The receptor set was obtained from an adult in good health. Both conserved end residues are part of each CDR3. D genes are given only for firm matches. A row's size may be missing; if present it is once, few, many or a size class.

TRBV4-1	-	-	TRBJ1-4	CASSRQAYNEKLFF	TGCGCCAGCAGCCGACAGGCCTATAATGAAAAACTGTTTTTT
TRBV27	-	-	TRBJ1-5	CASREGVLSNQPQHF	TGTGCCAGCAGAGAGGGGGTTCTTAGCAATCAGCCCCAGCATTTT
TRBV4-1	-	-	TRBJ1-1	CASSQDHGAYTEAFF	TGCGCCAGCAGCCAAGATCATGGAGCATACACTGAAGCTTTCTTT
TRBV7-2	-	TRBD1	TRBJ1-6	CASSLGQVYNSPLHF	TGTGCCAGCAGCCTCGGACAGGTCTATAATTCACCCCTCCACTTT
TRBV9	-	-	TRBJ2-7	CASSVGQGLGGPGDEQYF	TGTGCCAGCAGCGTAGGTCAGGGTCTTGGGGGCCCGGGAGACGAGCAGTACTTC
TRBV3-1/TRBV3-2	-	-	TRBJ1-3	CASSQDRGLGSGNTIYF	TGTGCCAGCAGCCAAGATAGGGGTCTAGGCTCTGGAAACACCATATATTTT
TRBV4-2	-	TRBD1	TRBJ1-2	CASSARDRGGYGYTF	TGTGCCAGCAGCGCCCGGGACAGGGGGGGATATGGCTACACCTTC
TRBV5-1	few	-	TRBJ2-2	CASTQSGRLNTGELFF	TGCGCCAGCACCCAGTCCGGGAGATTGAACACCGGGGAGCTGTTTTTT
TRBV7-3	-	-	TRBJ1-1	CASSLVGGGHTEAFF	TGTGCCAGCAGCTTAGTGGGGGGAGGGCACACTGAAGCTTTCTTT
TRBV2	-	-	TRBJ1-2	CASPKEDRDGYTF	TGTGCCAGCCCTAAGGAGGACCGGGATGGCTACACCTTC
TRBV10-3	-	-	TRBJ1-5	CAISESMMQGGNQPQHF	TGTGCCATCAGTGAGTCGATGATGCAGGGCGGCAATCAGCCCCAGCATTTT
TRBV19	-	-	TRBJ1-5	CASKQGSGSNQPQHF	TGTGCCAGTAAGCAAGGAAGTGGAAGCAATCAGCCCCAGCATTTT
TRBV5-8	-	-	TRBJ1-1	CASSLVAAEAFF	TGTGCCAGCAGTCTGGTGGCTGCTGAAGCTTTCTTT
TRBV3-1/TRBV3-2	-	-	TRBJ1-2	CASSQMTGLGYTF	TGTGCCAGCAGCCAAATGACTGGGCTTGGCTACACCTTC
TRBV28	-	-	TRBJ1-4	CASRARRGEAGKLFF	TGTGCCAGCAGGGCACGAAGAGGAGAGGCGGGAAAACTGTTTTTT
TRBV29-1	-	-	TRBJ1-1	CSVSLTGAGSNTEAFF	TGCAGCGTTTCCCTCACGGGAGCGGGGTCCAACACTGAAGCTTTCTTT
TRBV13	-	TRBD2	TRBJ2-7	CASSGTGTSSYEQYF	TGTGCCAGCAGCGGGACCGGGACTAGCTCCTACGAGCAGTACTTC
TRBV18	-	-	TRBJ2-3	CASSPGSTDTQYF	TGTGCCAGCTCACCAGGCAGCACAGATACGCAGTATTTT
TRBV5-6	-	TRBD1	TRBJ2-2	CASSSGQTNTGELFF	TGTGCCAGCAGCTCGGGACAGACGAACACCGGGGAGCTGTTTTTT
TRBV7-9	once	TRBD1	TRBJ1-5	CASSRTGMEPQHF	TGTGCCAGCAGCCGGACAGGGATGGAGCCCCAGCATTTT
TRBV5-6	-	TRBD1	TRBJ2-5	CASSSWTGLRETQYF	TGTGCCAGCAGCTCCTGGACAGGTTTAAGAGAGACCCAGTACTTC
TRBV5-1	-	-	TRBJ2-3	CASSLQGTDTQYF	TGCGCCAGCAGCTTGCAGGGCACAGATACGCAGTATTTT
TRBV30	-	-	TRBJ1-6	CAWSVTDSSSPLHF	TGTGCCTGGAGTGTAACCGATTCGAGTTCACCCCTCCACTTT
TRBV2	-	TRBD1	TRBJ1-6	CASTATGGSYNSPLHF	TGTGCCAGCACTGCGACAGGGGGCTCCTATAATTCACCCCTCCACTTT
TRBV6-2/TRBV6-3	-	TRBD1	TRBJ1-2	CASSYLDRGYGYTF	TGTGCCAGCAGTTACTTAGACAGGGGCTATGGCTACACCTTC
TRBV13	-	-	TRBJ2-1	CASSLDRGSYNEQFF	TGTGCCAGCAGCTTAGATAGGGGGTCCTACAATGAGCAGTTCTTC
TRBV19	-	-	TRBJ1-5	CASKSPVEPNQPQHF	TGTGCCAGTAAATCCCCCGTCGAACCCAATCAGCCCCAGCATTTT
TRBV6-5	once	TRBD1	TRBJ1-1	CASRRGQSNTEAFF	TGTGCCAGCAGGAGGGGACAGTCGAACACTGAAGCTTTCTTT
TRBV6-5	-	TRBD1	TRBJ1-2	CASSYSLGDRGGGYTF	TGTGCCAGCAGTTACTCCCTCGGGGACAGGGGCGGGGGCTACACCTTC
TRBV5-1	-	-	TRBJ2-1	CASSYQGYNEQFF	TGCGCCAGCAGCTACCAGGGGTACAATGAGCAGTTCTTC
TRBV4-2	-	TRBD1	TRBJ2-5	CASSLQGSDPKETQYF	TGTGCCAGCAGCCTACAGGGGTCCGATCCAAAAGAGACCCAGTACTTC
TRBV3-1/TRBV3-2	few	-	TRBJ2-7	CASSQDRMLEQYF	TGTGCCAGCAGCCAAGACAGGATGCTCGAGCAGTACTTC
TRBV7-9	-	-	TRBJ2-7	CASSPTGRTYEQYF	TGTGCCAGCAGCCCAACCGGGCGTACCTACGAGCAGTACTTC
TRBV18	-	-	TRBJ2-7	CASSPVTRGEQYF	TGTGCCAGCTCACCAGTGACCAGAGGGGAGCAGTACTTC
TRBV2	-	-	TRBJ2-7	CASSVEAVSYEQYF	TGTGCCAGCAGCGTGGAGGCGGTCTCCTACGAGCAGTACTTC
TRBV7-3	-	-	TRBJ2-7	CASTPTIRQTNEIYEQYF	TGTGCCAGCACCCCAACGATTCGGCAGACGAACGAGATCTACGAGCAGTACTTC
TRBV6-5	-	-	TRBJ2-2	CASSPNFRVTGELFF	TGTGCCAGCAGCCCCAATTTCAGGGTTACCGGGGAGCTGTTTTTT
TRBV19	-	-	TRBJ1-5	CAGPPGMGNQPQHF	TGTGCCGGACCTCCGGGAATGGGCAATCAGCCCCAGCATTTT
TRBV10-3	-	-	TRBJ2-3	CAITASSASTDTQYF	TGTGCCATCACCGCTAGCAGCGCTAGCACAGATACGCAGTATTTT
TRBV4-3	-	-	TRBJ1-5	CASSPAVGQPQHF	TGCGCCAGCAGCCCCGCCGTCGGGCAGCCCCAGCATTTT
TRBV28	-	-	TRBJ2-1	CASSLGRLEQFF	TGTGCCAGCAGTTTAGGAAGGCTGGAACAGTTCTTC
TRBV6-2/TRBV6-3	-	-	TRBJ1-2	CASSKQSAVYGYTF	TGTGCCAGCAGTAAACAGTCGGCCGTGTATGGCTACACCTTC
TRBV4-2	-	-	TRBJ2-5	CASSPGADSKETQYF	TGTGCCAGCAGCCCAGGAGCGGATTCAAAAGAGACCCAGTACTTC
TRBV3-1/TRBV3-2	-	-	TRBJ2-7	CASSQAGASYEQYF	TGTGCCAGCAGCCAAGCAGGGGCCTCCTACGAGCAGTACTTC
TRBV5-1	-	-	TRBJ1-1	CASSKGEGGNTEAFF	TGCGCCAGCAGCAAGGGAGAGGGAGGGAACACTGAAGCTTTCTTT
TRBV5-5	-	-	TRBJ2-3	CASSPVVGGYTDTQYF	TGTGCCAGCAGCCCGGTGGTAGGGGGTTACACAGATACGCAGTATTTT
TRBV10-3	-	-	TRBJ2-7	CAISVSYEQYF	TGTGCCATCAGTGTCTCCTACGAGCAGTACTTC
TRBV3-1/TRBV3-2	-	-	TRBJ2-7	CASSQSRTLNHEQYF	TGTGCCAGCAGCCAATCTAGGACTCTGAACCACGAGCAGTACTTC
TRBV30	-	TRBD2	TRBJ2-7	CAWTLAGDFYEQYF	TGTGCCTGGACTCTAGCGGGGGACTTTTACGAGCAGTACTTC
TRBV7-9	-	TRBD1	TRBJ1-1	CASSSPQGAFEAFF	TGTGCCAGCAGCTCCCCACAGGGGGCTTTTGAAGCTTTCTTT
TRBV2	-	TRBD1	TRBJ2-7	CASRRAAGGSYEQYF	TGTGCCAGCAGGCGGGCGGCAGGGGGCTCCTACGAGCAGTACTTC
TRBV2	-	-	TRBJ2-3	CASRPTAYTQYF	TGTGCCAGCAGGCCCACCGCATATACGCAGTATTTT
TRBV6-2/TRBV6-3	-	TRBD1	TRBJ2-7	CASSYSVQGGLSYEQYF	TGTGCCAGCAGTTACTCCGTACAGGGGGGCCTCTCCTACGAGCAGTACTTC